The source of this T cell receptor beta chain is a study of blood T cell repertoires in COVID-19. Whole-study context: Samples came from the United States, Italy and Spain, spanning acute and convalescent COVID-19. T cells, B-cell-depleted T cells, or PBMCs provided the cDNA or gDNA that served as material.

Germline lookup yields CDR1 LNHDA and CDR2 SQIVND (reference sequence). V lost 3 bases to trimming and J lost 3 bases; unmatched junction nucleotides: 2. The length of the CDR3 is 15 residues. TCRdb keeps only in-frame clones here, not all; method: immunoSEQ multiplex PCR. The table has 120,000 to 150,000 clones, approximately 85% seen once. The chain has TRBV19 and TRBJ2-3, with TRBD2 matching 11 bases. The source is a human donor with acute or convalescent COVID-19. The donor label of this sample is uncertain. The material sequenced was peripheral blood. CDR3 protein: CASSMGTSGTDTQYF. The DNA of the CDR3 is TGTGCCAGTAGTATGGGGACTAGCGGTACAGATACGCAGTATTTT.